The T cell receptor (beta chain) described here comes from a study of OX40 agonist ivuxolimab in advanced cancers. Libraries were prepared by immunoSEQ multiplex PCR; TCRdb keeps only in-frame clonotypes and omits some of them. The table lists about 100,000 clones, roughly 90% of them singletons. V shed 1 base and J shed 5 bases, with 6 bases lying between them. The V gene's germline CDR1 is SGDLS and CDR2 YYNGEE. The CDR3 has 12 amino acids. This sequence joins TRBV9 and TRBJ1-1; unclear D gene. The TCR was taken from an adult with an advanced solid tumor such as melanoma, head and neck, liver or kidney cancer. Sequenced here: CD4+ or CD8+ T cells sorted from blood, sampled in a trial of the OX40 agonist ivuxolimab. In DNA, the CDR3 is TGTGCCAGCAGCGTACCGGCAACTGAAGCTTTCTTT. It translates to CASSVPATEAFF.